Shown below are 23 T cell receptor beta chains from a single sample sequenced in a study of identical twins. TCRdb reprocessed the 5' RACE reads via MiXCR and lists one record per CDR3 protein. The table has some 500,000 distinct CDR3 sequences, around 9.6% seen once; the top ten hold 2.5% to 3.5%. These data also featured in a second study, about yellow fever vaccine responses in identical twins.

Sequencing was done on a sample of PBMCs. These receptors were taken from a woman younger than 30 in good health.

This chain joins TRBV7-9 and TRBJ2-1, with TRBD2 matching 8 bases. The CDR3 has 15 amino acids. J lost 5 bases, V lost 5 bases, and 8 bases had no gene match. From germline, CDR1 is SEHNR and CDR2 FQNEAQ (reference sequence). CDR3 amino acids: CASSTPTSGHNEQFF. CDR3 bases: TGTGCCAGCAGCACCCCTACTAGCGGACACAATGAGCAGTTCTTC. The full variable domain, completed using reference TRBV7-9 and TRBJ2-1, is DTGVSQNPRHKITKRGQNVTFRCDPISEHNRLYWYRQTLGQGPEFLTYFQNEAQLEKSRLLSDRFSAERPKGSFSTLEIQRTEQGDSAMYLCASSTPTSGHNEQFFGPGTRLTVL.

This clonotype appeared many times. V gene TRBV10-3 combines with J gene TRBJ2-7; D remains ambiguous. Trimming shortened V by 6 bases and J by 3 bases, and 6 bases separated the two germline ends. Germline values: CDR1 ENHRY, CDR2 SYGVKD. This CDR3 is 11 amino acids long. In DNA, the CDR3 is TGTGCCATCAGCCCCAACTACGAGCAGTACTTC. Its protein product is CAISPNYEQYF.

This clonotype appeared a few times. V gene TRBV12-5 combines with J gene TRBJ1-1; D gene uncertain. Trimming left V 3 bases short and J 1 base short, with 9 bases between. The CDR3 has 14 amino acids. Germline-derived CDR1 and CDR2 are LGHNT and FRNRAP. The CDR3 spells CASGFSAGNTEAFF. CDR3 sequence (DNA): TGTGCTAGTGGTTTTTCGGCAGGGAACACTGAAGCTTTCTTT.

The J gene is TRBJ1-1, the V gene TRBV7-9; a possible D gene is TRBD1 (5 bases). Germline V gene lookup returns CDR1 SEHNR and CDR2 FQNEAQ (reference sequence). Trimming removed 9 bases at V and 3 bases at J, with 11 bases between. This CDR3 region has 12 residues. The CDR3 loop is CASYSGDTEAFF. CDR3 DNA: TGTGCCAGTTACTCGGGGGACACTGAAGCTTTCTTT.

The V and J genes are TRBV2 and TRBJ2-5; D call uncertain. CDR3 size: 14 residues. Germline-derived CDR1 and CDR2 are SNHLY and FYNNEI. V was clipped by 4 bases and J by 2 bases, with 11 bases between them. CDR3 protein: CASSVIRSQETQYF. Written as DNA, the CDR3 is TGTGCCAGCAGTGTGATCAGGTCACAAGAGACCCAGTACTTC.

This sequence joins TRBV7-9 and TRBJ2-2; D is perhaps TRBD2 (6 bases). CDR3 size: 15 residues. Germline CDR1 is SEHNR and CDR2 is FQNEAQ (reference sequence). With 5 bases removed from V and 3 bases from J, the gap between germline ends came to 13 bases. This CDR3 reads CASSHLEGDTGELFF. CDR3 DNA sequence: TGTGCCAGCAGCCACTTGGAGGGAGACACCGGGGAGCTGTTTTTT.

This clonotype appeared a few times. The rearrangement joins TRBV11-2 to TRBJ2-1; TRBD2 matches at 8 bases. The germline gives CDR1 SGHAT, CDR2 FQNNGV. The length of the CDR3 is 16 residues. J gave up 4 bases and V 3 bases, and 8 bases lay outside the gene matches. The CDR3 region is CASSFELAAVYNEQFF. The CDR3 bases are TGTGCCAGCAGCTTCGAACTAGCGGCTGTTTACAATGAGCAGTTCTTC. Full variable domain (missing parts from reference TRBV11-2 and TRBJ2-1): EAGVAQSPRYKIIEKRQSVAFWCNPISGHATLYWYQQILGQGPKLLIQFQNNGVVDDSQLPKDRFSAERLKGVDSTLKIQPAKLEDSAVYLCASSFELAAVYNEQFFGPGTRLTVL.

At least ten counts were recorded for this clonotype. The chain recombines TRBV6-1 with TRBJ2-3, with D unresolved. Germline assignment: CDR1 MNHNS and CDR2 SASEGT. CDR3 size: 15 residues. Trimming pared 1 base from V and 3 bases from J, leaving 11 bases between. The CDR3 region has the DNA TGTGCCAGCAGTGAAGGGGGAACTGGAACAGATACGCAGTATTTT. Residues: CASSEGGTGTDTQYF.

The rearrangement links TRBV4-3 to TRBJ1-2; no reliable D call. The CDR3 covers 13 residues. V was clipped by 0 bases and J by 7 bases, with 9 bases between them. CDR1 and CDR2 from the germline V gene are LGHNA and YSLEER. CDR3 amino acids: CASSQDTRAGYTF. The CDR3 nucleotides are TGCGCCAGCAGCCAAGATACCCGGGCTGGCTACACCTTC.

This clonotype appeared many times. The junction and the germline gene differ at one end; a read error may be behind it. The gene calls are TRBV18 and TRBJ2-7; no definite D call. The CDR3 spans 13 residues. Per germline, CDR1 KGHSH and CDR2 LQKENI. CDR3 amino acids: CASSPPSSDEQYF. The CDR3 region has the DNA TGTGCCAGCTCACCACCCAGCTCCGACGAGCAGTACTTC. Full variable domain (outside the CDR3, taken from reference TRBV18 and TRBJ2-7): NAGVMQNPRHLVRRRGQEARLRCSPMKGHSHVYWYRQLPEEGLKFMVYLQKENIIDESGMPKERFSAEFPKEGPSILRIQQVVRGDSAAYFCASSPPSSDEQYFGPGTRLTVT.

This clonotype showed up many times. V usage is TRBV11-2 and J usage is TRBJ2-1; 8 nucleotides agree with TRBD2. The CDR3 spans 14 residues. J lost 7 bases, V lost 1 base, and 3 bases had no gene match. In germline, CDR1 is SGHAT, CDR2 FQNNGV. The DNA for the CDR3 is TGTGCCAGCAGCTTAGTACTAGCGGAGAATGAGCAGTTCTTC. This codes for CASSLVLAENEQFF.

This clonotype was detected only a few times. This rearrangement joins TRBV5-1 to TRBJ2-5; tentative D call: TRBD1 (5 bases). The CDR3 consists of 15 residues. V was shortened by 1 base and J by 0 bases, with 10 bases between the two germline ends. Germline V CDR1 and CDR2: SGHRS, YFSETQ. The CDR3 coding sequence is TGCGCCAGCAGCTTGCGTGCAGGGAACCAAGAGACCCAGTACTTC. Residues: CASSLRAGNQETQYF. The full variable domain, in which reference TRBV5-1 and TRBJ2-5 provide the parts outside the CDR3, is KAGVTQTPRYLIKTRGQQVTLSCSPISGHRSVSWYQQTPGQGLQFLFEYFSETQRNKGNFPGRFSGRQFSNSRSEMNVSTLELGDSALYLCASSLRAGNQETQYFGPGTRLLVL.

This sequence joins TRBV5-1 and TRBJ2-5, with a tentative D call TRBD1 (6 bases). The V gene lost 0 bases and the J gene lost 2 bases, with 17 bases spanning the gap. The CDR3 is 17 amino acids. CDR1 SGHRS and CDR2 YFSETQ come from the germline V gene. CDR3 bases: TGCGCCAGCAGCTTGGGGGGGCACGCCGGACGTCAAGAGACCCAGTACTTC. Translated, it gives CASSLGGHAGRQETQYF.

The table lists this clonotype with a few counts. The V and J genes are TRBV21-1 and TRBJ2-7; TRBD1 was called by the table and not checked on the DNA. TRBV21-1 is a recognized pseudogene. The CDR3 runs to 15 residues. The CDR3 protein is CASKKQGQNPYEQYF. In nucleotides, the CDR3 is TGTGCCAGCAAGAAGCAGGGGCAAAACCCCTACGAGCAGTACTTC.

This clonotype has just a few counts. The chain has TRBV12-3 or TRBV12-4 and TRBJ2-1, with D maybe TRBD1 (5 bases). This CDR3 comprises 13 residues. V lost 5 bases and J 6 bases, leaving 11 bases between the germline ends. The DNA for the CDR3 is TGTGCCAGCAGTACAGGTATGGGCAATGAGCAGTTCTTC. Its translation is CASSTGMGNEQFF.

The chain carries TRBV19 and TRBJ2-4, with D uncertain. Looked up from germline, CDR1 is LNHDA and CDR2 is SQIVND (reference sequence). V lost 4 bases to trimming and J lost 0 bases, with 10 bases between them. The CDR3 length is 15 residues. The DNA of the CDR3 is TGTGCCAGTAGTAATCAGGTGGGAGCCAAAAACATTCAGTACTTC. This translates into CASSNQVGAKNIQYF.

The chain is built from TRBV14 and TRBJ2-1; unclear D gene. The CDR3 length is 13 residues. V was shortened by 3 bases and J by 15 bases, with 18 bases between the two germline ends. Per germline, CDR1 SGHDN and CDR2 FVKESK. The CDR3 is CASSQQPGVLGFF. CDR3 nucleotide sequence: TGTGCCAGCAGCCAGCAACCTGGAGTCTTAGGGTTCTTC.

The chain is built from TRBV27 and TRBJ2-1; D is ambiguous. The V gene's germline CDR1 is MNHEY and CDR2 SMNVEV (reference sequence). The ends were cut back, 5 bases at V and 7 bases at J, with 15 bases in the middle. The CDR3 extends over 14 amino acids. The CDR3 sequence is CASSLLDEKNEQFF. The CDR3 bases are TGTGCCAGCAGTCTCTTGGACGAGAAGAATGAGCAGTTCTTC.

V is TRBV7-9 and J is TRBJ2-1, with TRBD1 matching over 8 bases. J lost 9 bases, V lost 5 bases, and 12 bases had no gene match. Looked up from germline, CDR1 is SEHNR and CDR2 is FQNEAQ (reference sequence). The CDR3 sequence is 15 residues long. CDR3 coding DNA: TGTGCCAGCAGCCCAGACAGGGGCTTTAGTAGTGAGCAGTTCTTC. Residues: CASSPDRGFSSEQFF.

This clonotype occurred many times. This chain joins TRBV29-1 and TRBJ2-2; 10 bases align to TRBD2. Germline CDR1 is SQVTM and CDR2 is ANQGSEA. V dropped 6 bases and J dropped 3; count of bases not matched to a gene: 7. This CDR3 spans 15 amino acids. CDR3 amino acids: CSVRAGGPDTGELFF. DNA of the CDR3: TGCAGCGTGCGAGCGGGAGGGCCGGACACCGGGGAGCTGTTTTTT.

This clonotype was seen repeatedly, ten times or more. The chain employs TRBV29-1 and TRBJ2-1, with 10 bases matching TRBD2. This CDR3 has 13 amino acids. Germline CDR1 and CDR2: SQVTM and ANQGSEA. The V gene end was trimmed by 2 bases and the J gene end by 7 bases; junction bases not matched to a gene: 2. CDR3 sequence: CSVELAGENEQFF. The DNA of the CDR3 is TGCAGCGTTGAACTAGCGGGGGAGAATGAGCAGTTCTTC.

This clonotype was seen at least ten times. This chain links TRBV6-5 with TRBJ1-6; the D gene is possibly TRBD1 (5 bases). The V gene lost 2 bases and the J gene lost 0 bases, with 8 bases spanning the gap. The CDR3 loop spans 16 amino acids. Germline CDR1 is MNHEY and CDR2 is SVGAGI. The CDR3 is CASSYLGGSYNSPLHF. CDR3 DNA sequence: TGTGCCAGCAGTTACCTGGGGGGCTCCTATAATTCACCCCTCCACTTT.

CDR3 DNA: TGCGCCAGCAGCTTGGCCGGGGTGGAGCTGTTTTTT. This gives the protein CASSLAGVELFF. The chain couples TRBV5-1 to TRBJ2-2; D perhaps matches TRBD2 (5 bases). The germline V gene encodes CDR1 SGHRS and CDR2 YFSETQ. Trimming cost V 0 bases and J 10 bases, with 7 bases left between them. The CDR3 is made up of 12 amino acids.